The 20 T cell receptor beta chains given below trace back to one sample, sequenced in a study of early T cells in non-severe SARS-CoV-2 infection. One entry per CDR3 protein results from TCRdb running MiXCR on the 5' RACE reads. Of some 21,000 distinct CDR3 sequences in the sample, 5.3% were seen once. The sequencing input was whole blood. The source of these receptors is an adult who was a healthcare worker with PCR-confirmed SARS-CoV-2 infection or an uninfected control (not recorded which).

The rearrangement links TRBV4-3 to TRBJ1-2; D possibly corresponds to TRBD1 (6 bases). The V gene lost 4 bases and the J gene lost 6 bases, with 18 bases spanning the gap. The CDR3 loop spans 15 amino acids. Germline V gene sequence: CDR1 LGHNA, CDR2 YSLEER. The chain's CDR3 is CASSPDYGTPNGYTF. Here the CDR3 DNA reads TGCGCCAGCAGCCCGGATTACGGGACACCAAATGGCTACACCTTC.

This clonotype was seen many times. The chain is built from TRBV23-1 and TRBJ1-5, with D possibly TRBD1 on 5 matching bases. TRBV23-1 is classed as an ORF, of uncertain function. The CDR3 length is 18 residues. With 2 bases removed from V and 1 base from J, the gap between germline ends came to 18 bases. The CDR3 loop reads CASSQLAPGTESNQPQHF. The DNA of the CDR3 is TGCGCCAGCAGTCAACTTGCGCCTGGGACCGAGAGCAATCAGCCCCAGCATTTT.

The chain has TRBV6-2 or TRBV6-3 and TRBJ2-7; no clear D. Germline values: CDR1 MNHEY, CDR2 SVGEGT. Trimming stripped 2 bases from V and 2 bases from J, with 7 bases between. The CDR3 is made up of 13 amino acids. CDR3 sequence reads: CASSYKTTYEQYF. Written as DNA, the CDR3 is TGTGCCAGCAGTTACAAAACAACCTACGAGCAGTACTTC.

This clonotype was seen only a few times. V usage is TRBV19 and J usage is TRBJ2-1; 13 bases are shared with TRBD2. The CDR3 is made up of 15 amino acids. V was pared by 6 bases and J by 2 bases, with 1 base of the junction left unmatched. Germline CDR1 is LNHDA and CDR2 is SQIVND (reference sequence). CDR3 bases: TGTGCCAGTAGCGGGACTAGCGGGGCCTACAATGAGCAGTTCTTC. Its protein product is CASSGTSGAYNEQFF. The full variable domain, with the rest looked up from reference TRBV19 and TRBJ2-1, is DGGITQSPKYLFRKEGQNVTLSCEQNLNHDAMYWYRQDPGQGLRLIYYSQIVNDFQKGDIAEGYSVSREKKESFPLTVTSAQKNPTAFYLCASSGTSGAYNEQFFGPGTRLTVL.

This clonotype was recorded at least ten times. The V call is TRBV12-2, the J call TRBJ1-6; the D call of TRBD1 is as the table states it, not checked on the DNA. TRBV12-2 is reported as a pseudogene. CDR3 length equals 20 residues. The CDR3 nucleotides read TGTGCAAGTCGCCTATATCGTCTTGTCGTGGGGACAGAAAGAAATTCACCCCTCCACTTT. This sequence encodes CASRLYRLVVGTERNSPLHF.

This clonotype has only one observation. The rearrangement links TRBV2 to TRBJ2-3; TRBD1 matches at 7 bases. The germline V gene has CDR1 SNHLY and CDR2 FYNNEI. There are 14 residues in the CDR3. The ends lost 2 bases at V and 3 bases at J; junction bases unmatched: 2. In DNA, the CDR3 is TGTGCCAGCAGTGAACTCAGGGGGACAGATACGCAGTATTTT. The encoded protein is CASSELRGTDTQYF.

CDR3 amino acids: CASSLGGSGRRNTGELFF. In nucleotides, the CDR3 is TGTGCCAGCAGCTTAGGCGGTAGCGGGAGGAGGAACACCGGGGAGCTGTTTTTT. The chain carries TRBV7-6 and TRBJ2-2; 10 bases line up with TRBD2. Trimming took 1 base from V and 1 from J; bases not matched to a gene: 6. Germline assignment: CDR1 SGHVS and CDR2 FNYEAQ. This CDR3 is built from 18 residues. The whole variable domain, filled in from reference TRBV7-6 and TRBJ2-2, reads GAGVSQSPRYKVTKRGQDVALRCDPISGHVSLYWYRQALGQGPEFLTYFNYEAQQDKSGLPNDRFSAERPEGSISTLTIQRTEQRDSAMYRCASSLGGSGRRNTGELFFGEGSRLTVL.

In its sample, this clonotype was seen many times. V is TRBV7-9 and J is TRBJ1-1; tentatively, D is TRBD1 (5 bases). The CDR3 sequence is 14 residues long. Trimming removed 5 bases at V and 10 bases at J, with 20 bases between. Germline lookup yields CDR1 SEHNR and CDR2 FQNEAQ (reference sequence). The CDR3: CASSPTRRDEGAFF. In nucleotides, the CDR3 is TGTGCCAGCAGCCCCACCCGAAGGGACGAGGGAGCTTTCTTT.

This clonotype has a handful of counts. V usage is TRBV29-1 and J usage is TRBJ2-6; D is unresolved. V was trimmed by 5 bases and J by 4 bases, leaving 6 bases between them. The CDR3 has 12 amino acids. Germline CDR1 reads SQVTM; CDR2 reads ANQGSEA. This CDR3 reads CSVSEGANVLTF. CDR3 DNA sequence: TGCAGCGTTTCTGAAGGGGCCAACGTCCTGACTTTC.

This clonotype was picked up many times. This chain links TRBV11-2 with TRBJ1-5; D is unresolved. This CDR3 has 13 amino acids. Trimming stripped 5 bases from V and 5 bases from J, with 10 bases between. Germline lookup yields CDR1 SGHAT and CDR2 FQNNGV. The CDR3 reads CASSRETYQPQHF. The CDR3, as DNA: TGTGCCAGCAGCCGAGAGACCTATCAGCCCCAGCATTTT.

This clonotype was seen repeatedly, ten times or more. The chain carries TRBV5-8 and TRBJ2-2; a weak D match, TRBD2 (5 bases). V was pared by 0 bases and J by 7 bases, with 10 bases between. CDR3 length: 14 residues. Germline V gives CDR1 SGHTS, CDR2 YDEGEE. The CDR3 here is CASSLEPSGGELFF. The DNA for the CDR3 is TGTGCCAGCAGCTTGGAACCGAGCGGCGGGGAGCTGTTTTTT.

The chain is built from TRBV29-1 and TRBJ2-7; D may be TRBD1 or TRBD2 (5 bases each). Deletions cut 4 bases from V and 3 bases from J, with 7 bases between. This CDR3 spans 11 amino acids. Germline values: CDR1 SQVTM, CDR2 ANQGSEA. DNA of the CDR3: TGCAGCGTTGGGGGGAGCTACGAGCAGTACTTC. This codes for CSVGGSYEQYF.

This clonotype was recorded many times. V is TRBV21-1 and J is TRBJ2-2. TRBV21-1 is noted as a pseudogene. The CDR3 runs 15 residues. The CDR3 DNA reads TGTGCCAGCAGCCTAAGACATCCGAACACCGGGGAGCTGTTTTTT. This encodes CASSLRHPNTGELFF.

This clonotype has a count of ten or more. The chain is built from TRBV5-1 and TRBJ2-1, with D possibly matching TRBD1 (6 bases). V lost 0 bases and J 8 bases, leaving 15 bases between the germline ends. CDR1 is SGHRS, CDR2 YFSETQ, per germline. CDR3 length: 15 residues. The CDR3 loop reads CASSLVAQGPHEQFF. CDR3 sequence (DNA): TGCGCCAGCAGCTTGGTCGCACAGGGTCCTCATGAGCAGTTCTTC.

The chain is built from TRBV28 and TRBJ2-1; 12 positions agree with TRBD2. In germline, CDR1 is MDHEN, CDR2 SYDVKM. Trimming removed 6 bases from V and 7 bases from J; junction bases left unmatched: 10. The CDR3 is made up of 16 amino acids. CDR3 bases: TGTGCCAGCAGCCACCCTTGGACTAGCGGGACGAATGAGCAGTTCTTC. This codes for CASSHPWTSGTNEQFF.

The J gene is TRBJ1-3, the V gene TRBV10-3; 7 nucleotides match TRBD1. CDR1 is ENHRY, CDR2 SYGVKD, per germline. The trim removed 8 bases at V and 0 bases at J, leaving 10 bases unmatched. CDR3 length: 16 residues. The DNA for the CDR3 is TGTGCCATCCAATCTACAGGGGTCAACTCTGGAAACACCATATATTTT. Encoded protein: CAIQSTGVNSGNTIYF.

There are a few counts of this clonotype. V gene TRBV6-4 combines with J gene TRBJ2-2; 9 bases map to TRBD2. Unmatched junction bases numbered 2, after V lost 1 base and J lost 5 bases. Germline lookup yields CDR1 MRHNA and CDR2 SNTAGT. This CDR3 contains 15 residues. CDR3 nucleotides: TGTGCCAGCAGTGACTTGACTAGCGGAACCGGGGAGCTGTTTTTT. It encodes CASSDLTSGTGELFF.

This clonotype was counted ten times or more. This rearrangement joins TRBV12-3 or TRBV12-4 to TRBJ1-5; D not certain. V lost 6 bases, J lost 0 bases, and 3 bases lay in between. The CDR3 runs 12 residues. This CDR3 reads CASRDSNQPQHF. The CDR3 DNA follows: TGTGCCAGCAGGGATAGCAATCAGCCCCAGCATTTT.

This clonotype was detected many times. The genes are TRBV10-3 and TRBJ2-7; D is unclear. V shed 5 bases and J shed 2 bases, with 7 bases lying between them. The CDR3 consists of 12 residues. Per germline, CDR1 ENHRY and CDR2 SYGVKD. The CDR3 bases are TGTGCCATCAGTACAGATGCCTACGAGCAGTACGTC. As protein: CAISTDAYEQYV.

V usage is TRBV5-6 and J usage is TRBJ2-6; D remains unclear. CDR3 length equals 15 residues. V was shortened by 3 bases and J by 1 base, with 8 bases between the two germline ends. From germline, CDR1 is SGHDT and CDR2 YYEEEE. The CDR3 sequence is CASSYDTSGANVLTF. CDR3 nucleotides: TGTGCCAGCAGCTATGACACGTCTGGGGCCAACGTCCTGACTTTC.